A single sample is the source of the 12 T cell receptor beta chains below, sequenced in a study of blood T cell repertoires in COVID-19. Assay used: immunoSEQ multiplex PCR; TCRdb lists only in-frame clones, some missing. The sample has approximately 93,000 clones, 80% to 90% seen once. Sequencing was carried out using peripheral blood. The receptors were sampled from a man between 50 and 59 years old with active or convalescent COVID-19.

The V gene is TRBV29-1, the J gene TRBJ2-7, with 10 bases that match TRBD1. V lost 1 base and J lost 1; bases outside the gene matches: 1. Germline-derived CDR1 and CDR2 are SQVTM and ANQGSEA. The CDR3 is made up of 14 amino acids. CDR3 protein: CSVEGQGASYEQYF. The CDR3 nucleotides read TGCAGCGTTGAAGGACAGGGGGCGTCCTACGAGCAGTACTTC.

The CDR3 protein is CASSMYGANTGELFF. The CDR3 nucleotides read TGTGCCAGTAGTATGTACGGAGCGAACACCGGGGAGCTGTTTTTT. The chain joins TRBV19 to TRBJ2-2; D is unresolved. The germline V gene has CDR1 LNHDA and CDR2 SQIVND (reference sequence). The V end was cut by 3 bases, the J end by 0 bases, with 8 bases between. This CDR3 spans 15 amino acids.

This rearrangement joins TRBV20-1 to TRBJ1-3; D uncertain. CDR1 and CDR2 (germline): DFQATT, SNEGSKA (reference sequence). Trimming left V 3 bases short and J 3 bases short, with 3 bases between. The CDR3 contains 11 residues. In DNA form, the CDR3 reads TGCAGTGCTAGCAGTGGAAACACCATATATTTT. Protein: CSASSGNTIYF.

The V call is TRBV5-1, the J call TRBJ2-5; TRBD1 agrees at 8 bases. CDR1 is SGHRS, CDR2 YFSETQ, per germline. The CDR3 has 16 amino acids. J was trimmed by 1 base and V by 4 bases; bases with no gene match: 9. Written as DNA, the CDR3 is TGCGCCAGCAGCCCCAAGGACAGGGACGGCCAAGAGACCCAGTACTTC. Protein sequence: CASSPKDRDGQETQYF. Filled out from reference TRBV5-1 and TRBJ2-5, the complete variable domain reads KAGVTQTPRYLIKTRGQQVTLSCSPISGHRSVSWYQQTPGQGLQFLFEYFSETQRNKGNFPGRFSGRQFSNSRSEMNVSTLELGDSALYLCASSPKDRDGQETQYFGPGTRLLVL.

This clone was seen repeatedly, ten times or more. The V gene is TRBV2, the J gene TRBJ1-5; D remains ambiguous. V shed 2 bases and J shed 9 bases, with 14 bases lying between them. The CDR3 has 14 residues. Per the germline V gene, CDR1 is SNHLY and CDR2 is FYNNEI. In DNA, the CDR3 is TGTGCCAGCAGTGAACGGGGTCCTAGGTGGCCCCAGCATTTT. Translation gives CASSERGPRWPQHF.

The chain uses TRBV19 and TRBJ1-2; the D is unclear. The germline CDR1 and CDR2 sequences are LNHDA and SQIVND (reference sequence). The CDR3 is 15 amino acids. V lost 5 bases to trimming and J lost 8 bases, with 21 bases between them. CDR3 nucleotides: TGTGCCAGTAGTCCGGGATCAACCCCCCCGGGGGGCTACACCTTC. Its protein product is CASSPGSTPPGGYTF.

This clone appeared a single time. The chain has TRBV9 and TRBJ1-2; TRBD1 agrees at 8 bases. The CDR3 contains 14 residues. Per germline, CDR1 SGDLS and CDR2 YYNGEE. J gave up 3 bases and V 3 bases, and 4 bases lay outside the gene matches. CDR3 protein: CASSGPDRDYGYTF. DNA for the CDR3: TGTGCCAGCAGCGGGCCGGACAGGGACTATGGCTACACCTTC.

The genes are TRBV4-1 and TRBJ2-7; TRBD1 matches at 12 bases. V trimming: 5 bases; J trimming: 6 bases; junction bases outside the gene matches: 17. Germline V gene data show CDR1 as MGHRA and CDR2 as YSYEKL. The CDR3 covers 18 residues. The CDR3 DNA is TGCGCCAGCAGCTTTCGCTCCTTACCCGGGACAGGGGGCCGCGAGCAGTACTTC. Its protein is CASSFRSLPGTGGREQYF.

The V gene is TRBV2, the J gene TRBJ2-4, with 8 bases that match TRBD2. Germline CDR1 and CDR2: SNHLY and FYNNEI. This CDR3 region has 15 residues. Trimming took 7 bases from V and 4 from J; bases not matched to a gene: 9. CDR3 in amino acids: CASIPWREAKNIQYF. The CDR3 nucleotides are TGTGCCAGCATACCGTGGCGGGAGGCTAAAAACATTCAGTACTTC.

The CDR3, as DNA: TGCAGTGCCTCTAGCGGTCAGCCCCAGCATTTT. Its protein is CSASSGQPQHF. The chain employs TRBV20-1 and TRBJ1-5; no clear D. The CDR3 has 11 amino acids. V was shortened by 6 bases and J by 6 bases, with 9 bases between the two germline ends. Germline CDR1 reads DFQATT; CDR2 reads SNEGSKA (reference sequence).

The chain couples TRBV18 to TRBJ2-3, with a possible D match to TRBD2 (5 bases). Per the germline V gene, CDR1 is KGHSH and CDR2 is LQKENI. The CDR3 has 16 residues. Trimming took 2 bases from V and 0 from J, leaving 12 bases between them. The CDR3 coding sequence is TGTGCCAGCTCACCAGAGACTGGAGGAAGCACAGATACGCAGTATTTT. It translates to CASSPETGGSTDTQYF.

The chain has TRBV12-5 and TRBJ2-5; 9 nucleotides line up with TRBD1. The CDR3 loop spans 15 amino acids. Per germline, CDR1 LGHNT and CDR2 FRNRAP. Trimming took 6 bases from V and 3 from J; bases not matched to a gene: 8. This chain's CDR3 is CASGPGTGWEETQYF. The DNA for the CDR3 is TGTGCTAGTGGACCCGGGACAGGGTGGGAAGAGACCCAGTACTTC.